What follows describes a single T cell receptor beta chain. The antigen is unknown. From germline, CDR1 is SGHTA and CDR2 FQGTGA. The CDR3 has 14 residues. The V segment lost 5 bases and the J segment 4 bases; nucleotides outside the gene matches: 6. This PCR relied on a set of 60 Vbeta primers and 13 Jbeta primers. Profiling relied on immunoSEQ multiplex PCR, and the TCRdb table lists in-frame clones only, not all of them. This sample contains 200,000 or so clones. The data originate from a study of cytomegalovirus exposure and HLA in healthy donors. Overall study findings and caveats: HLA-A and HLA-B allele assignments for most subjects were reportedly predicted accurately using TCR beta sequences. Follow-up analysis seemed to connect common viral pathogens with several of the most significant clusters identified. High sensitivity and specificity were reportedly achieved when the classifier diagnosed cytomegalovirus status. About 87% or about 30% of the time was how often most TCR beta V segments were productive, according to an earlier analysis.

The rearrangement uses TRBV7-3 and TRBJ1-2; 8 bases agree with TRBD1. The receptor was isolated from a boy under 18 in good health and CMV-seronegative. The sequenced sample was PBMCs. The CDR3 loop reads CASSPGQGPYGYTF. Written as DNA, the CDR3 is TGTGCCAGCAGCCCAGGACAGGGTCCCTATGGCTACACCTTC.